This TCR beta chain came from a study of blood T cell repertoires in COVID-19 (dated by TCRdb to 2018 to 2020). Study-wide context: Collaborator samples came from the United States, Italy and Spain and covered acute and convalescent phases of COVID-19. The prospective study material was composed of cDNA or gDNA derived from T cells, B-cell-depleted T cells, or PBMCs. The repertoires were released in a freely available public database meant as a resource for research on the immune response to SARS-CoV-2. The samples were drawn from the first 160 participants of the ongoing ImmuneRACE study and from some 1,300 subjects provided by 6 global collaborators. The dataset comprised deeply sampled blood TCRbeta repertoires from subjects exposed to, actively infected with, or recovered from COVID-19. Nearly every sample came with metadata listing a de-identified subject ID, COVID-19 status, age in years and sex. Where HLA class I and class II types were available, the types were taken from metadata supplied by the sample provider, not from assay-based typing.

Here is what the overall study found, with its caveats: The quantity of clinical and demographic metadata differed by source and by participant and was supplied without curation.

Collaborating institutions collected whole blood in K2EDTA tubes following their own protocols. For TCRbeta analysis, collaborator samples were shipped as frozen whole blood, as isolated PBMCs, or as DNA extracted from either sample type. Notes on this clone: Its recognized antigen is unknown. No base quality values were provided; no much bigger clone lies one nucleotide off.

CDR1 and CDR2 are read off the germline V gene as SGHRS and YFSETQ. Taken from cysteine to phenylalanine, the CDR3 has 14 residues. The sequence is cut down to CDR3 DNA, 42 bases in frame from base 1. V loses 2 bases of germline sequence and J loses 3 bases, and the interval between the two ends is 10 bases. TCRbeta CDR3 regions were amplified from genomic DNA by means of the immunoSEQ Assay, a bias-controlled multiplex PCR. The paper's processing steps were these. Nucleated cell counts per sample were estimated from amplification of reference gene primers within the assay. To quantify the absolute abundance of each unique TCRbeta CDR3 rearrangement, sequence reads were collapsed and filtered. For each sample, productive Simpson clonality was calculated as the square root of Simpson's diversity index across productive rearrangements. In TCRdb, the immuneACCESS table is reduced to in-frame sequences with V and J assigned. These tables do not hold every clone; where another copy was compared, an unresolved V gene accounts for under half, and the others remain unexplained. D and trimming were read from the DNA, whereas the V and J calls and clone size are those reported in that table. The sample has about 30,000 clones on record, over 70% of them singletons. The ten largest clones capture 11% to 15% of the sample.

Sequencing input: peripheral blood. The receptor's source is a man aged 60-69 years with active COVID-19. Recombination connected TRBV5-1 to TRBJ2-3, and the D gene may be TRBD1, 5 bases matching. The sequenced DNA: TGCGCCAGCAGCTTTGACTCAGGGACAGATACGCAGTATTTT. Translated, it gives CASSFDSGTDTQYF.